Each of the 21 T cell receptor beta chains below was sequenced from the same sample in a study of T cells after yellow fever vaccination. TCRdb reprocessed the 5' RACE reads with MiXCR, giving one entry per CDR3 protein. The data show about 99,000 distinct CDR3 sequences, roughly 5.2% seen once. The sequencing used CD8+ T cells sorted from PBMCs, collected 10 days after the yellow fever booster vaccination. The receptors originated from a man aged 18 to 29 who received the YFV17D yellow fever vaccine.

This clonotype was counted many times. The genes are TRBV4-1 and TRBJ2-3, with a possible D match to TRBD2 (7 bases). Trimming stripped 3 bases from V and 1 base from J, with 17 bases between. Per the germline V gene, CDR1 is MGHRA and CDR2 is YSYEKL. This CDR3 has 17 residues. CDR3 sequence (DNA): TGCGCCAGCAGCCAGATGGGGGGCGGGGGCCGCACAGATACGCAGTATTTT. It specifies CASSQMGGGGRTDTQYF.

This clonotype was seen a few times. V is TRBV29-1 and J is TRBJ1-5; tentative D call: TRBD1 (5 bases). CDR3 length: 13 residues. Trimming pared 6 bases from V and 4 bases from J, leaving 13 bases between. Germline CDR1 SQVTM, CDR2 ANQGSEA. CDR3 amino acids: CSVHNGGNQPQHF. CDR3 bases: TGCAGCGTCCATAATGGGGGTAATCAGCCCCAGCATTTT. Filled out from reference TRBV29-1 and TRBJ1-5, the complete variable domain reads SAVISQKPSRDICQRGTSLTIQCQVDSQVTMMFWYRQQPGQSLTLIATANQGSEATYESGFVIDKFPISRPNLTFSTLTVSNMSPEDSSIYLCSVHNGGNQPQHFGDGTRLSIL.

This clonotype was seen a handful of times. The V gene is TRBV7-9, the J gene TRBJ1-2; possibly TRBD1 for D (6 bases). Per the germline V gene, CDR1 is SEHNR and CDR2 is FQNEAQ (reference sequence). CDR3 size: 15 residues. V was pared by 5 bases and J by 4 bases, with 17 bases between. CDR3 residues: CASSPGTPGRYGYTF. The CDR3 DNA sequence: TGTGCCAGCAGCCCTGGGACACCCGGTCGCTATGGCTACACCTTC.

V usage is TRBV7-8 and J usage is TRBJ2-5; 8 bases match TRBD2. The CDR3 extends over 14 amino acids. In germline, CDR1 is SGHVS, CDR2 FQNEAQ. The DNA for the CDR3 is TGTTCGGGCGGGGGGCCTTTGAGACAAGAGACCCAGTACTTC. This gives the protein CSGGGPLRQETQYF.

The gene calls are TRBV6-4 and TRBJ1-5; unclear D gene. This CDR3 has 12 residues. Germline V gives CDR1 MRHNA, CDR2 SNTAGT. V was shortened by 11 bases and J by 4 bases, with 12 bases between the two germline ends. DNA for the CDR3: TGTGCCCCTGAACGGGGAAATCAGCCCCAGCATTTT. The encoded protein is CAPERGNQPQHF.

This chain links TRBV6-5 with TRBJ1-2, with 11 bases fitting TRBD1. Germline CDR1 MNHEY, CDR2 SVGAGI. The V gene end was trimmed by 1 base and the J gene end by 7 bases; junction bases not matched to a gene: 17. The CDR3 loop spans 19 amino acids. DNA for the CDR3: TGTGCCAGCAGTTACTACGGACAGGGGGCGGCTTTTAGTCGTCGTGGCTACACCTTC. It specifies CASSYYGQGAAFSRRGYTF.

The chain has TRBV7-6 and TRBJ2-1; 7 bases fit TRBD1. Trimming at V came to 1 base and at J to 7 bases, leaving 7 bases not matched to a gene. Germline V CDR1 and CDR2: SGHVS, FNYEAQ. The CDR3 is 15 residues long. The CDR3 protein is CASSLEGAPLNEQFF. CDR3 sequence (DNA): TGTGCCAGCAGCTTAGAGGGGGCGCCCCTTAATGAGCAGTTCTTC.

This clonotype was seen a handful of times. V gene TRBV6-5 combines with J gene TRBJ2-2; D is possibly TRBD2 (6 bases). V lost 6 bases, J lost 3 bases, and 8 bases lay in between. Looked up from germline, CDR1 is MNHEY and CDR2 is SVGAGI. The CDR3 totals 13 residues. The CDR3 protein is CASSGTYTGELFF. The CDR3, as DNA: TGTGCCAGCAGCGGGACTTACACCGGGGAGCTGTTTTTT.

This chain joins TRBV9 and TRBJ2-1; 13 nucleotides match TRBD2. This CDR3 comprises 18 residues. CDR1 and CDR2 (germline): SGDLS, YYNGEE. The V and J ends lost 3 bases and 0 bases, in that order; junction bases with no gene match: 6. The CDR3 loop reads CASSGKTSGGDSYNEQFF. For the CDR3, the DNA is TGTGCCAGCAGCGGTAAAACTAGCGGGGGGGACTCCTACAATGAGCAGTTCTTC.

This clonotype has a count of ten or more. J is TRBJ2-5 and V is TRBV6-5; TRBD2 matches at 9 bases. The CDR3 sequence is 15 residues long. V lost 3 bases, J lost 1 base, and 3 bases stayed unmatched. Germline-derived CDR1 and CDR2 are MNHEY and SVGAGI. The chain's CDR3 is CASSYSGGSQETQYF. The CDR3, as DNA: TGTGCCAGCAGTTATAGCGGGGGATCCCAAGAGACCCAGTACTTC.

There are a few counts of this clonotype. The chain links TRBV6-5 to TRBJ2-2; TRBD2 is a possible D gene (6 bases). This CDR3 has 14 amino acids. CDR1 is MNHEY, CDR2 SVGAGI, per germline. Trimming pared 8 bases from V and 3 bases from J, leaving 13 bases between. The CDR3 loop reads CASRPGVYTGELFF. CDR3 DNA sequence: TGTGCCAGCCGGCCGGGGGTCTACACCGGGGAGCTGTTTTTT.

The chain recombines TRBV29-1 with TRBJ2-3; TRBD2 agrees at 10 bases. This CDR3 has 16 amino acids. V lost 4 bases and J lost 2; bases outside the gene matches: 9. Per the germline V gene, CDR1 is SQVTM and CDR2 is ANQGSEA. The CDR3 DNA reads as TGCAGCGTTGTCCCGTCTAGCGGGGGAAACACAGATACGCAGTATTTT. Its protein product is CSVVPSSGGNTDTQYF.

This clonotype has at least ten counts. The chain has TRBV19 and TRBJ2-2; 7 bases are a match to TRBD2. Germline CDR1 reads LNHDA; CDR2 reads SQIVND (reference sequence). After removal of 11 bases from V and 3 bases from J, the junction contained 9 bases not matched to a gene. The CDR3 length is 14 residues. This CDR3 reads CACRASGHTGELFF. DNA of the CDR3: TGTGCCTGCCGGGCTAGCGGCCACACCGGGGAGCTGTTTTTT. Using reference TRBV19 and TRBJ2-2 for the parts outside the CDR3, the full variable domain is DGGITQSPKYLFRKEGQNVTLSCEQNLNHDAMYWYRQDPGQGLRLIYYSQIVNDFQKGDIAEGYSVSREKKESFPLTVTSAQKNPTAFYLCACRASGHTGELFFGEGSRLTVL.

This clonotype occurred a few times. The gene calls are TRBV6-1 and TRBJ2-7, with D perhaps matching TRBD1 (6 bases). CDR3 length: 20 amino acids. Trimming removed 2 bases at V and 0 bases at J, with 26 bases between. CDR1 is MNHNS and CDR2 is SASEGT in the germline V gene. This chain's CDR3 is CASSEPRQAGRYRSSYEQYF. CDR3 sequence (DNA): TGTGCCAGCAGTGAACCCCGACAGGCTGGAAGGTATCGGAGCTCCTACGAGCAGTACTTC.

This clonotype was detected many times. The chain recombines TRBV29-1 with TRBJ2-1; 8 nucleotides agree with TRBD1. V was clipped by 0 bases and J by 2 bases; unmatched bases: 9. Germline CDR1 reads SQVTM; CDR2 reads ANQGSEA. The CDR3 runs 17 residues. DNA of the CDR3: TGCAGCGTTGAAGAACCCCTGGACAGGGCGACCTACAATGAGCAGTTCTTC. Translation gives CSVEEPLDRATYNEQFF.

This clonotype occurred many times. V is TRBV28 and J is TRBJ2-7; 10 bases align to TRBD2. Germline lookup yields CDR1 MDHEN and CDR2 SYDVKM. V shed 7 bases, J shed 2 bases, and the junction held 5 bases outside the gene matches. The CDR3 has 14 amino acids. As DNA, the CDR3 is TGTGCCAGCAACACGGGGACTAGCGCCTACGAGCAGTACGTC. This translates into CASNTGTSAYEQYV.

This clonotype was found a few times. The chain carries TRBV12-3 or TRBV12-4 and TRBJ2-7, with 7 bases identical to TRBD1. V shed 3 bases and J 5 bases; nucleotides not matched to a gene: 7. The CDR3 consists of 14 residues. CDR3 sequence: CASSFSTGRHEQYF. In DNA, the CDR3 is TGTGCCAGCAGTTTCTCGACAGGGCGACACGAGCAGTACTTC.

V is TRBV7-9 and J is TRBJ2-5, with 9 bases lining up with TRBD1. This CDR3 is built from 14 residues. Trimming cost V 3 bases and J 7 bases; bases outside gene matches: 6. CDR1 is SEHNR and CDR2 is FQNEAQ in the germline V gene (reference sequence). The CDR3 region is CASSFNRGPGTQYF. The CDR3 DNA reads TGTGCCAGCAGCTTCAACAGGGGGCCGGGGACCCAGTACTTC. Full variable domain (missing parts from reference TRBV7-9 and TRBJ2-5): DTGVSQNPRHKITKRGQNVTFRCDPISEHNRLYWYRQTLGQGPEFLTYFQNEAQLEKSRLLSDRFSAERPKGSFSTLEIQRTEQGDSAMYLCASSFNRGPGTQYFGPGTRLLVL.

This clonotype was seen a handful of times. The DNA is omitted, as the CDR3 cannot be located on it reliably, and the CDR3 follows TCRdb's listing. The V and J genes are TRBV20-1 and TRBJ2-2; the table gives TRBD1 as D, unverified against the DNA. Ends included, the CDR3 has 15 residues. Per the germline V gene, CDR1 is DFQATT and CDR2 is SNEGSKA (reference sequence). The CDR3 is CSAREGVFGAGELFF.

The CDR3: CASSLGMGDSYEQYF. The CDR3 nucleotides are TGTGCCAGCTCACTAGGGATGGGGGATTCCTACGAGCAGTACTTC. The V and J genes are TRBV18 and TRBJ2-7; either TRBD1 or TRBD2 may supply D (5 bases each). V lost 4 bases, J lost 1 base, and 14 bases lay in between. The germline V gene has CDR1 KGHSH and CDR2 LQKENI. The CDR3 totals 15 residues. Filled out from reference TRBV18 and TRBJ2-7, the complete variable domain reads NAGVMQNPRHLVRRRGQEARLRCSPMKGHSHVYWYRQLPEEGLKFMVYLQKENIIDESGMPKERFSAEFPKEGPSILRIQQVVRGDSAAYFCASSLGMGDSYEQYFGPGTRLTVT.

This chain links TRBV29-1 with TRBJ2-5; either TRBD1 or TRBD2 may fit D (5 bases each). CDR3 length equals 14 residues. Trimming cost V 6 bases and J 4 bases, with 18 bases left between them. Germline lookup yields CDR1 SQVTM and CDR2 ANQGSEA. The CDR3 DNA follows: TGCAGCGTCGCTAGTGGTGGGGCGGGAGAGACCCAGTACTTC. Translating gives CSVASGGAGETQYF.